The present T cell receptor (beta chain) was sequenced within a study of blood T cell repertoires in COVID-19. Study in general: T cells, B-cell-depleted T cells, or PBMCs provided the cDNA or gDNA that served as material.

V shed 5 bases, J shed 4 bases, and the junction held 5 bases outside the gene matches. CDR3 length equals 17 residues. In germline, CDR1 is SEHNR, CDR2 FQNEAQ (reference sequence). This clone has a single count. How the authors handled the data: Quantification of nucleated cells was approximated via reference gene primer amplification. Repertoires were generated with immunoSEQ multiplex PCR, while TCRdb's copy carries only in-frame clones and drops some. V, J and clone size derive from that table, while D and trimming were established from the DNA sequence. The sample gives around 220,000 clones, about four fifths of which show up once; roughly a tenth is in the top ten.

Sequencing was done on a sample of peripheral blood. The chain couples TRBV7-9 to TRBJ2-1, with 16 positions matching TRBD2. The receptor's source is a woman older than 75 with acute or convalescent COVID-19. This CDR3 reads CASSPRGLAGGYNEQFF. The CDR3 bases are TGTGCCAGCAGCCCGAGGGGACTAGCGGGGGGGTACAATGAGCAGTTCTTC.